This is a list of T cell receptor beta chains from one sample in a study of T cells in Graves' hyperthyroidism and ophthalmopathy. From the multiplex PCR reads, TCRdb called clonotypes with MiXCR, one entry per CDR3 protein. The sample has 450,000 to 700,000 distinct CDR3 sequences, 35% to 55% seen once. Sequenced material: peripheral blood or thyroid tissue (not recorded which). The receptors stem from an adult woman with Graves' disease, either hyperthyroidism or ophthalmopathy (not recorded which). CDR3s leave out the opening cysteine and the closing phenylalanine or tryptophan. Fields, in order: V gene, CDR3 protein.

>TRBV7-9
ASLRDSANYGYT
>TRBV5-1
ASSFYSGRAAGELF
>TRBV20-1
SARRDTQY
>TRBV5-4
ASSPGLASLQETQY
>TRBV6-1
ASLASGANVLT
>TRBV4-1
ASSPNRGPQY
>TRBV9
ASSVDGTIGYGYT
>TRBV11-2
ASSTRTPLQETQY
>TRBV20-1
SARGGTGRQPQH
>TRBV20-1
SAIKLGYT
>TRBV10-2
ASNLTSACASEAF
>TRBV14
ASSQDSRDGFGYT
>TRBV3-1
ASSQDRSLAAYSFWYEQY
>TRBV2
ASSMYNEKLF
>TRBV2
ASSAQGINQPQH
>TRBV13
ASSPPSDSGTF
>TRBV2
ASSPGLAVETQY
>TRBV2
ASVKGTSGGYEQY
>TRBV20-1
SARDIGTSGRVWETQY
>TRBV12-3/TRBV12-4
ASTKGSNQPQH
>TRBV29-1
SVKNVGTGQYEQY
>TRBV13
ASSKRLAEDTQY
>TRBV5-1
ASSLTYGRTEQY
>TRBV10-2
ASSSRGQGASEQY
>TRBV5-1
ASSSDRQSSATNEKLF
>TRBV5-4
ASSHYDRGYSGANVLT
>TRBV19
ASSIETSGLTEAF
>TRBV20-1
SVSSRLPNYGYT
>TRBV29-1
SASLGTSGSGTFQETQY
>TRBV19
ASSGSHNQPQH
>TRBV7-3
ASSFGPVETQY